The present T cell receptor (beta chain) was sequenced within a study of T cells in localized non-small cell lung cancer. Study findings and constraints: There were a median roughly 60 of the top 100 tumor clones appearing in adjacent lung. Adjacent uninvolved lung had the highest clonality, suggesting focused antigen responses. Longer overall survival accompanied higher blood T cell density.

This clone was picked up one time. The antigen is undetermined. Germline is not matched at one junction end, which may reflect a read error. Using immunoSEQ multiplex PCR, the repertoire was profiled, and TCRdb retains in-frame clones only, with some absent. Among some 40,000 clones listed, around nine tenths were seen once. Germline V CDR1 and CDR2: SSHAT, FNYEAQ (reference sequence). The CDR3 covers 15 residues. The material sequenced was peripheral blood, taken before any cancer treatment. The clonotype comes from a female donor at least 60 years old with stage I lung adenocarcinoma. The V gene is TRBV7-7, the J gene TRBJ2-3, with D unresolved. The CDR3 protein is CASSDSTAHTDTQYF. CDR3 in DNA: TGTGCTAGCAGCGACTCCACAGCACACACAGATACGCAGTATTTT.